These 26 T cell receptor beta chains share one sample of origin, sequenced in a study of OX40 agonist ivuxolimab in advanced cancers. The table came from immunoSEQ multiplex PCR; TCRdb's copy has only in-frame clones and leaves some out. The table has tens of thousands of clones, just under 85% seen once. The sample consisted of CD4+ or CD8+ T cells sorted from blood, taken in a trial of the OX40 agonist ivuxolimab. These receptors originate from an adult with an advanced solid tumor such as melanoma, head and neck, liver or kidney cancer.

J is TRBJ1-1 and V is TRBV7-6; D gene uncertain. The CDR3 has 12 residues. The germline V gene has CDR1 SGHVS and CDR2 FNYEAQ. Trimming took 8 bases from V and 7 from J, leaving 14 bases between them. CDR3 DNA: TGTGCCAGCGCTAAGCTTACGGGTGAAGCTTTCTTT. This translates into CASAKLTGEAFF.

This clone is deemed medium-sized. The chain links TRBV30 to TRBJ1-5; 7 bases match TRBD1. The CDR3 is 15 residues long. Looked up from germline, CDR1 is GTSNPN and CDR2 is SVGIG (reference sequence). The J segment lost 6 bases and the V segment lost 1 base, leaving 9 bases of the junction unmatched. CDR3 DNA: TGTGCCTGGAGTGCCTTCACAGGGGCCGGTCAGCCCCAGCATTTT. This encodes CAWSAFTGAGQPQHF. Complete variable domain (other parts from reference TRBV30 and TRBJ1-5): SQTIHQWPATLVQPVGSPLSLECTVEGTSNPNLYWYRQAAGRGLQLLFYSVGIGQISSEVPQNLSASRPQDRQFILSSKKLLLSDSGFYLCAWSAFTGAGQPQHFGDGTRLSIL.

The gene calls are TRBV9 and TRBJ1-1; 10 bases align to TRBD1. Losses at the gene ends were 0 bases for V and 11 bases for J; bases not matched to a gene: 4. This CDR3 is 13 amino acids long. Germline loops: CDR1 SGDLS, CDR2 YYNGEE. The CDR3 nucleotides read TGTGCCAGCAGCGTAGACGGGACAGGGGTCGCTTTCTTT. Amino acids: CASSVDGTGVAFF.

The chain couples TRBV18 to TRBJ2-5; D remains unclear. The CDR3 length is 12 residues. Trimming cost V 1 base and J 0 bases, with 0 bases left between them. CDR1 and CDR2 from the germline V gene are KGHSH and LQKENI. The CDR3 bases are TGTGCCAGCTCACCACACCAAGAGACCCAGTACTTC. Protein product: CASSPHQETQYF.

The J gene is TRBJ2-4, the V gene TRBV18, with 9 bases aligning to TRBD1. Germline trimming cut 6 bases from V and 7 bases from J; bases unmatched to any gene: 4. The CDR3 covers 13 residues. Looked up from germline, CDR1 is KGHSH and CDR2 is LQKENI. In DNA form, the CDR3 reads TGTGCCAGCTCCCCGGACAGGGGCAACATTCAGTACTTC. This encodes CASSPDRGNIQYF.

V gene TRBV6-5 combines with J gene TRBJ2-7; D remains unclear. V lost 6 bases and J 3 bases, leaving 15 bases between the germline ends. The CDR3 covers 14 residues. Looked up from germline, CDR1 is MNHEY and CDR2 is SVGAGI. In DNA, the CDR3 is TGTGCCAGCAGACGGGCATTAGGAGTCTACGAGCAGTACTTC. Amino acids: CASRRALGVYEQYF.

The sample holds one count of this clone. The chain uses TRBV6-5 and TRBJ2-7, with 16 bases aligning to TRBD2. Germline CDR1 is MNHEY and CDR2 is SVGAGI. This CDR3 has 15 amino acids. The V and J ends lost 5 bases and 4 bases, in that order; junction bases with no gene match: 2. The CDR3 loop reads CASSGGLAGGYEQYF. CDR3 bases: TGTGCCAGCAGTGGGGGACTAGCGGGAGGGTACGAGCAGTACTTC.

This chain connects TRBV11-3 to TRBJ1-2, with D perhaps TRBD1 (5 bases). V shed 1 base and J shed 7 bases, with 7 bases lying between them. The CDR3 extends over 12 amino acids. Germline CDR1 SGHNT, CDR2 YENEEA. As DNA, the CDR3 is TGTGCCAGCAGCTTAGTAGGGGTTGGCTACACCTTC. Translating it yields CASSLVGVGYTF.

The chain combines TRBV12-5 with TRBJ2-7; 8 bases are a match to TRBD2. The CDR3 loop spans 16 amino acids. With 2 bases clipped from V and 4 bases from J, the junction kept 10 bases outside the gene matches. The V gene's germline CDR1 is LGHNT and CDR2 FRNRAP. CDR3 in amino acids: CASGLRLREVSYEQYF. In DNA, the CDR3 is TGTGCTAGTGGTTTGCGGTTGCGGGAGGTAAGTTACGAGCAGTACTTC.

This rearrangement joins TRBV19 to TRBJ1-3; D may be TRBD1 (5 bases). Germline CDR1 is LNHDA and CDR2 is SQIVND (reference sequence). V shed 5 bases and J shed 0 bases, with 11 bases lying between them. The CDR3 length is 15 residues. Here the CDR3 DNA reads TGTGCCAGTAGTGGGGGGGACGGCTCTGGAAACACCATATATTTT. Translation: CASSGGDGSGNTIYF. The whole variable domain, filled in from reference TRBV19 and TRBJ1-3, reads DGGITQSPKYLFRKEGQNVTLSCEQNLNHDAMYWYRQDPGQGLRLIYYSQIVNDFQKGDIAEGYSVSREKKESFPLTVTSAQKNPTAFYLCASSGGDGSGNTIYFGEGSWLTVV.

Points on this clone: A read error may produce the germline difference seen at one junction end. V gene TRBV2 combines with J gene TRBJ2-3, with a tentative D call TRBD1 (6 bases). The CDR3 spans 14 residues. The germline gives CDR1 SNHLY, CDR2 FYNNEI. CDR3 bases: TGCGCCAGCAGAGGGGGTGGGGGCGCAGATACGCAGTATTTT. Translated, it gives CASRGGGGADTQYF.

As DNA, the CDR3 is TGTGCCAGCAGGAAGGCGACAGGGGGTGAAGCTTTCTTT. It codes for CASRKATGGEAFF. The chain is built from TRBV6-6 and TRBJ1-1; the match to TRBD1 covers 9 bases. Germline-derived CDR1 and CDR2 are MNHNY and SVGAGI (reference sequence). Losses at the gene ends were 6 bases for V and 7 bases for J; bases not matched to a gene: 6. The CDR3 consists of 13 residues.

This clone ranks as medium-sized (0.01 to 0.1%). The rearrangement links TRBV5-8 to TRBJ1-2; D is unresolved. V dropped 3 bases and J dropped 4 bases, with 10 bases sitting between them. The CDR3 consists of 13 residues. Looked up from germline, CDR1 is SGHTS and CDR2 is YDEGEE. CDR3 in amino acids: CASSSDGPYGYTF. Written as DNA, the CDR3 is TGTGCCAGCAGCTCGGACGGGCCCTATGGCTACACCTTC.

V and J are TRBV7-9 and TRBJ1-1; D gene ambiguous. CDR3 size: 14 residues. Trimming stripped 0 bases from V and 4 bases from J, with 9 bases between. Germline-derived CDR1 and CDR2 are SEHNR and FQNEAQ (reference sequence). This chain's CDR3 is CASSLAGWGTEAFF. For the CDR3, the DNA is TGTGCCAGCAGCTTAGCAGGGTGGGGCACTGAAGCTTTCTTT.

J is TRBJ1-1 and V is TRBV7-6, with D unresolved. V lost 0 bases, J lost 7 bases, and 12 bases lay in between. The germline gives CDR1 SGHVS, CDR2 FNYEAQ. The CDR3 is 14 residues long. This CDR3 is CASSLAKGGYEAFF. CDR3 coding DNA: TGTGCCAGCAGCTTAGCCAAAGGAGGCTATGAAGCTTTCTTT. Drawing the rest from reference TRBV7-6 and TRBJ1-1, the complete variable domain is GAGVSQSPRYKVTKRGQDVALRCDPISGHVSLYWYRQALGQGPEFLTYFNYEAQQDKSGLPNDRFSAERPEGSISTLTIQRTEQRDSAMYRCASSLAKGGYEAFFGQGTRLTVV.

On this clone itself: The sample carries other DNA sequences with the same CDR3. The rearrangement links TRBV9 to TRBJ2-1, with D possibly matching TRBD2 (6 bases). CDR3 length: 14 residues. The V and J ends lost 5 bases and 6 bases respectively, with 15 bases between them. The germline CDR1 and CDR2 sequences are SGDLS and YYNGEE. In DNA form, the CDR3 reads TGTGCCAGCAGTTCACTACTAGCTACCAATGAGCAGTTCTTC. This gives the protein CASSSLLATNEQFF.

The rearrangement joins TRBV7-9 to TRBJ1-1; D unclear. The germline V and J ends were trimmed by 3 bases and 1 base, with 12 bases remaining between them. The CDR3 extends over 15 amino acids. Germline CDR1 SEHNR, CDR2 FQNEAQ (reference sequence). The CDR3 nucleotides are TGTGCCAGCAGCTTTGCAATCGTATGGAACACTGAAGCTTTCTTT. Encoded protein: CASSFAIVWNTEAFF.

V gene TRBV29-1 combines with J gene TRBJ2-2; 8 bases line up with TRBD2. J was trimmed by 5 bases and V by 6 bases; bases with no gene match: 14. The CDR3 loop spans 16 amino acids. Germline V gives CDR1 SQVTM, CDR2 ANQGSEA. Written as DNA, the CDR3 is TGCAGCGTGGGTGGGGAAGCGGGAGTTATAACCGGGGAGCTGTTTTTT. This sequence encodes CSVGGEAGVITGELFF.

The chain links TRBV29-1 to TRBJ1-3; TRBD1 might be the D (5 bases). V lost 0 bases and J 5 bases, leaving 14 bases between the germline ends. CDR3 length: 15 residues. CDR1 is SQVTM and CDR2 is ANQGSEA in the germline V gene. As DNA, the CDR3 is TGCAGCGTTGAAGATCCAGGGAAGGGGAGAAACACCATATATTTT. Translating it yields CSVEDPGKGRNTIYF.

This clone was seen only a few times. The J gene is TRBJ2-4, the V gene TRBV28, with 11 bases aligning to TRBD2. Germline CDR1 MDHEN, CDR2 SYDVKM. V lost 5 bases to trimming and J lost 9 bases; unmatched junction nucleotides: 9. This CDR3 contains 15 residues. The DNA for the CDR3 is TGTGCCAGCAGTCAATTAGCGGGAGGGGCAATCATTCAGTACTTC. As protein: CASSQLAGGAIIQYF.

The rearrangement joins TRBV5-5 to TRBJ1-4; D ambiguous. The CDR3 is 12 amino acids. Germline V gives CDR1 SGHKS, CDR2 YYEKEE (reference sequence). Trimming removed 4 bases from V and 8 bases from J, with 9 bases in between. The CDR3 loop reads CASSGEIEKLFF. Here the CDR3 DNA reads TGTGCCAGCAGCGGTGAAATCGAAAAACTGTTTTTT.

The gene calls are TRBV6-5 and TRBJ2-3; D may match TRBD1 or TRBD2 (5 bases each). Germline lookup yields CDR1 MNHEY and CDR2 SVGAGI. V was clipped by 5 bases and J by 4 bases, with 16 bases between them. This CDR3 is 15 amino acids long. The CDR3 reads CASSPSRTGPDTQYF. CDR3 in DNA: TGTGCCAGCAGTCCTAGTCGGACGGGGCCAGATACGCAGTATTTT.

V gene TRBV4-2 combines with J gene TRBJ1-1, with D possibly being TRBD1 (5 bases). From germline, CDR1 is LGHNA and CDR2 YNFKEQ. The CDR3 has 15 residues. Between the trimmed V and J ends, which lost 1 base and 4 bases, there was a span of 13 bases. CDR3: CASSQVMGGVTEAFF. The CDR3 region has the DNA TGTGCCAGCAGCCAAGTAATGGGGGGAGTCACTGAAGCTTTCTTT.

The chain has TRBV7-6 and TRBJ2-1; possible D gene TRBD1, 5 bases. Trimming cost V 0 bases and J 3 bases, with 12 bases left between them. The germline CDR1 and CDR2 sequences are SGHVS and FNYEAQ. There are 16 residues in the CDR3. CDR3 nucleotide sequence: TGTGCCAGCAGCTTAGCAGACAGCTTCTTCTACAATGAGCAGTTCTTC. This gives the protein CASSLADSFFYNEQFF.

The gene calls are TRBV7-2 and TRBJ2-7; D is unresolved. The CDR3 is made up of 12 amino acids. Germline V gene sequence: CDR1 SGHTA, CDR2 FQGNSA. V was cut by 3 bases and J by 5 bases, with 8 bases left in between. CDR3 DNA sequence: TGTGCCAGCAGCTTTCAGACGAACGAGCAGTACTTC. As protein: CASSFQTNEQYF.

The V and J genes are TRBV10-3 and TRBJ2-7; 7 nucleotides match TRBD2. Per germline, CDR1 ENHRY and CDR2 SYGVKD. The CDR3 loop spans 13 amino acids. V lost 11 bases, J lost 5 bases, and 12 bases stayed unmatched. CDR3 residues: CASTPREVNEQYF. Here the CDR3 DNA reads TGTGCCTCGACCCCACGGGAGGTAAACGAGCAGTACTTC.